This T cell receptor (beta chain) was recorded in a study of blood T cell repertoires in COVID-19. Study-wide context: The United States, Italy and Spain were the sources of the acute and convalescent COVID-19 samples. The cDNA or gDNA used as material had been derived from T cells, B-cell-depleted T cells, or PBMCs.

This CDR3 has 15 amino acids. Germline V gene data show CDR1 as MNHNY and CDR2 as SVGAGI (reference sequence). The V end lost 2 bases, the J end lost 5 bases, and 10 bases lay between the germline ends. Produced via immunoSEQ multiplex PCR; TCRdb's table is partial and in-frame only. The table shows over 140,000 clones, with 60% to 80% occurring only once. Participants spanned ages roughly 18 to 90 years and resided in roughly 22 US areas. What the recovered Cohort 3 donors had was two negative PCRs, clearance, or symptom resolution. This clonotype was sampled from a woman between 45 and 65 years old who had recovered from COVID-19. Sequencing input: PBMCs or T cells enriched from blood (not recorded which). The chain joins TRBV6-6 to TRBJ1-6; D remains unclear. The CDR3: CASSYRMSNNSPLHF. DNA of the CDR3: TGTGCCAGCAGTTACAGAATGTCTAATAATTCACCCCTCCACTTT.